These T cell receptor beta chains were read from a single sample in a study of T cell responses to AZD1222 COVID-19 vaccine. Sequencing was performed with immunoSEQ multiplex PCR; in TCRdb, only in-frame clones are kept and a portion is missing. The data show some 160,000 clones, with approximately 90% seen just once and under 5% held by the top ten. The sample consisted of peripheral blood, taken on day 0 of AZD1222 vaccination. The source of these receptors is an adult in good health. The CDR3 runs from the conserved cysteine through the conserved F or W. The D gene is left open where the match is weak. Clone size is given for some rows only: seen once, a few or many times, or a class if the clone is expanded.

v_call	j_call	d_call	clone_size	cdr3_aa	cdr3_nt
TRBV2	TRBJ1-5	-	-	CASSGPTLNQPQHF	TGTGCCAGCAGTGGACCGACCCTCAATCAGCCCCAGCATTTT
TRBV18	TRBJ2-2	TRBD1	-	CASSPRDSSNTGELFF	TGTGCCAGCTCACCGAGGGACAGCTCGAACACCGGGGAGCTGTTTTTT
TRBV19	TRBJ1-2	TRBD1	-	CASSIGQGGYTF	TGTGCCAGTAGTATAGGACAGGGGGGCTACACCTTC
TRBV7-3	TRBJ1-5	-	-	CASSLMGGIPYSNQPQHF	TGTGCCAGCAGCTTAATGGGAGGGATCCCGTATAGCAATCAGCCCCAGCATTTT
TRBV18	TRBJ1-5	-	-	CASSQGPYSNQPQHF	TGTGCCAGCTCGCAGGGACCGTATAGCAATCAGCCCCAGCATTTT
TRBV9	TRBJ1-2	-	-	CASSAFGPLGGYTF	TGTGCCAGCAGCGCCTTTGGACCTCTAGGGGGCTACACCTTC
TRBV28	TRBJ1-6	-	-	CASSPSLGSPLHF	TGTGCCAGCAGTCCCTCGTTGGGTTCACCCCTCCACTTT
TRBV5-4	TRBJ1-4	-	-	CASSFIGGNEKLFF	TGTGCCAGCAGCTTCATAGGGGGGAATGAAAAACTGTTTTTT
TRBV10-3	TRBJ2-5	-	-	CAISDGSQETQYF	TGTGCCATCAGTGATGGGAGCCAAGAGACCCAGTACTTC
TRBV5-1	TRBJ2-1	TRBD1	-	CASSLGQGDGNEQFF	TGCGCCAGCAGCTTAGGACAGGGGGACGGCAATGAGCAGTTCTTC
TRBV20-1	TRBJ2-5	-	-	CSGVSQETQYF	TGCAGTGGGGTTTCCCAAGAGACCCAGTACTTC
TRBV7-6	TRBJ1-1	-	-	CASSLGRVDTEAFF	TGTGCCAGCAGCTTGGGCAGGGTGGACACTGAAGCTTTCTTT
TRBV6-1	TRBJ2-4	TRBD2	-	CASSETTGREENIQYF	TGTGCCAGCAGTGAAACTACAGGGCGGGAGGAAAACATTCAGTACTTC
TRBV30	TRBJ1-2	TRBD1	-	CAWAGTGGYGYTF	TGTGCCTGGGCCGGGACAGGGGGCTATGGCTACACCTTC
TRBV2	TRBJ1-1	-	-	CASSEQGDNTEAFF	TGTGCCAGCAGTGAACAAGGGGATAACACTGAAGCTTTCTTT
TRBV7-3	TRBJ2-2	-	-	CASSLRDTGELFF	TGTGCCAGCAGCCTGCGGGACACCGGGGAGCTGTTTTTT
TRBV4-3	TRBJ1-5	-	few	CASSQDRGNQPQHF	TGCGCCAGCAGCCAAGATCGGGGGAATCAGCCCCAGCATTTT
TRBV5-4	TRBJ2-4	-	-	CASSDGGRALAKNIQYF	TGTGCCAGCAGCGATGGAGGGCGGGCCCTAGCCAAAAACATTCAGTACTTC
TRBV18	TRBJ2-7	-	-	CASSPPPGTYEQYF	TGTGCCAGCTCACCACCGCCGGGGACCTACGAGCAGTACTTC
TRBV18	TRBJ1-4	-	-	CASSPGQGDEKLFF	TGTGCCAGCTCACCCGGGCAGGGTGATGAAAAACTGTTTTTT
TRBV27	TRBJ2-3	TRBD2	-	CASSPIAGGGTDTQYF	TGTGCCAGCAGTCCAATAGCGGGAGGGGGCACAGATACGCAGTATTTT
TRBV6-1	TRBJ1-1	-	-	CASSEALYNTEAFF	TGTGCCAGCAGTGAAGCGCTGTACAACACTGAAGCTTTCTTT
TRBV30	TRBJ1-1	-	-	CAWSVNRDTEAFF	TGTGCCTGGAGTGTAAATCGGGACACTGAAGCTTTCTTT
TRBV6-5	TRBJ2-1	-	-	CASSYGAGNEQFF	TGTGCCAGCAGTTACGGCGCAGGTAATGAGCAGTTCTTC
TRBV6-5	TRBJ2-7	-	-	CASSYSQTYEQYF	TGTGCCAGCAGTTACTCCCAAACCTACGAGCAGTACTTC
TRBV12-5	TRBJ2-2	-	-	CASGGPGELFF	TGTGCTAGTGGCGGACCCGGGGAGCTGTTTTTT
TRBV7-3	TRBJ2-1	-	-	CASSFAGEHNEQFF	TGTGCCAGCAGCTTCGCCGGGGAGCACAATGAGCAGTTCTTC
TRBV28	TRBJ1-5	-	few	CASSSSLTGLQPQHF	TGTGCCAGCAGCTCGTCCTTGACAGGACTCCAGCCCCAGCATTTT
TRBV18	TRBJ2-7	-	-	CASSPSVSYEQYF	TGTGCCAGCTCACCATCCGTCTCCTACGAGCAGTACTTC
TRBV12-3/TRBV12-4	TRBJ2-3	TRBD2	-	CASSLREADTQYF	TGTGCCAGCAGTCTCCGGGAGGCAGATACGCAGTATTTT
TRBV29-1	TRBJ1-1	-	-	CSVERGVGTEAFF	TGCAGCGTTGAAAGGGGGGTTGGGACTGAAGCTTTCTTT
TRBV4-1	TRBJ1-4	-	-	CASSQDGGGREKLFF	TGCGCCAGCAGCCAAGATGGGGGGGGTAGGGAAAAACTGTTTTTT
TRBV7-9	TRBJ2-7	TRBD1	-	CAFQGPGQGSSYEQYF	TGTGCCTTCCAGGGGCCGGGACAGGGTAGCTCCTACGAGCAGTACTTC
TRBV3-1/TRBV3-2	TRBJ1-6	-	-	CASSQGDAYNSPLHF	TGTGCCAGCAGCCAAGGGGACGCCTATAATTCACCCCTCCACTTT
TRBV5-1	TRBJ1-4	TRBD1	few	CASSSGTGVDGLFF	TGCGCCAGCAGCTCCGGGACAGGGGTGGATGGCCTGTTTTTT
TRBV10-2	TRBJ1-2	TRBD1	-	CASSGTGGGYTF	TGCGCCAGCAGTGGGACAGGGGGAGGCTACACCTTC
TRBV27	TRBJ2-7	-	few	CASSPSAWGEQYF	TGTGCCAGCAGTCCATCCGCTTGGGGGGAGCAGTACTTC
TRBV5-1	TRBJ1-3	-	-	CASSGPTNTIYF	TGCGCCAGCTCTGGCCCTACAAACACCATATATTTT
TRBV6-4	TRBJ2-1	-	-	CASSERGFENNEQFF	TGTGCCAGCAGTGAGCGAGGCTTTGAGAACAATGAGCAGTTCTTC
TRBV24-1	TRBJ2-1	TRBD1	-	CATSDPGTGVSNEQFF	TGTGCCACCAGTGACCCGGGGACAGGGGTCAGCAATGAGCAGTTCTTC
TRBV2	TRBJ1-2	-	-	CASSTTGTMGYTF	TGTGCCAGCAGTACTACCGGGACAATGGGCTACACCTTC
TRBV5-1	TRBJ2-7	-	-	CASSLFGLGGHEQYF	TGCGCCAGCAGCTTGTTCGGACTAGGGGGCCACGAGCAGTACTTC
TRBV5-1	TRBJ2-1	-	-	CASSFRESSYNEQFF	TGCGCCAGCAGCTTCCGAGAAAGCTCCTACAATGAGCAGTTCTTC
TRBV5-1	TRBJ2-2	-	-	CASSGAPTSTGELFF	TGCGCCAGCAGCGGTGCGCCCACCTCCACCGGGGAGCTGTTTTTT
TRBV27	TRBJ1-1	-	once	CASSLSRGTEAFF	TGTGCCAGCAGTTTGAGCCGGGGCACTGAAGCTTTCTTT
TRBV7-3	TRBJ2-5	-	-	CASSSWGSRETQYF	TGTGCCAGCAGCTCTTGGGGGAGTAGGGAGACCCAGTACTTC
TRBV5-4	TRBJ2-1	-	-	CASSLGAPGYYNEQFF	TGTGCCAGCAGCTTGGGGGCCCCGGGGTACTACAATGAGCAGTTCTTC
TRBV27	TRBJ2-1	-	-	CASSFQDEQFF	TGTGCCAGCAGTTTCCAGGACGAGCAGTTCTTC
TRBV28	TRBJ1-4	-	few	CASSSSDSNEKLFF	TGTGCCAGCAGTTCCTCGGACAGTAATGAAAAACTGTTTTTT
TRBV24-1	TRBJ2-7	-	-	CATSDSGPSYEQYF	TGTGCCACCAGTGATTCCGGGCCATCCTACGAGCAGTACTTC
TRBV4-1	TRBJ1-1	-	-	CASSRGPAGDTEAFF	TGCGCCAGCAGTCGGGGACCCGCTGGGGACACTGAAGCTTTCTTT
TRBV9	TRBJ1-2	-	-	CASSPAVGGTHGYTF	TGTGCCAGCAGTCCGGCTGTTGGGGGAACCCATGGCTACACCTTC
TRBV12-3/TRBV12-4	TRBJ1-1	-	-	CASRPQSNTEAFF	TGTGCCAGCAGACCGCAGAGTAACACTGAAGCTTTCTTT
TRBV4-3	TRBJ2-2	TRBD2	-	CASSQVPRGGTGELFF	TGCGCCAGCAGCCAAGTTCCCCGGGGGGGCACCGGGGAGCTGTTTTTT
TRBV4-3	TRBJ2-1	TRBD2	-	CASSHPATSGSLSSYNEQFF	TGCGCCAGCAGCCATCCAGCGACTAGCGGGAGCCTAAGCTCCTACAATGAGCAGTTCTTC
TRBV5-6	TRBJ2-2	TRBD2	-	CASSLSLAGTTGELFF	TGTGCCAGCAGCTTGTCCCTAGCGGGGACTACCGGGGAGCTGTTTTTT
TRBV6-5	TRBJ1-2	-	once	CASSYEDSYGYTF	TGTGCCAGCAGTTACGAGGACAGCTATGGCTACACCTTC
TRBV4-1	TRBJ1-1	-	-	CASSQIVDRIRTEAFF	TGCGCCAGCAGCCAAATCGTTGACCGGATCCGCACTGAAGCTTTCTTT
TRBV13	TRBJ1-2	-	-	CASSHGGTEANYGYTF	TGTGCCAGCAGCCACGGGGGGACTGAAGCTAACTATGGCTACACCTTC